This T cell receptor (beta chain) stems from a study of cytomegalovirus exposure and HLA in healthy donors. This CDR3 is built from 15 residues. Germline values: CDR1 LNHDA, CDR2 SQIVND (reference sequence). The ends were cut back, 3 bases at V and 7 bases at J, with 15 bases in the middle. The PCR used 60 Vbeta and 13 Jbeta primers. The protocol was immunoSEQ multiplex PCR, while the TCRdb copy is restricted to in-frame clones and leaves out a portion. Of about 130,000 clones listed, around three quarters were seen once; the top ten hold about 8.9%. The chain has TRBV19 and TRBJ1-4, with D maybe TRBD1 (5 bases). This sequence was found in a man aged 25-45 years in good health and CMV-seropositive. Sequenced: PBMCs. The CDR3 coding sequence is TGTGCCAGTAGTATTAATCGGCAGGGTCGTGAAAAACTGTTTTTT. It translates to CASSINRQGREKLFF. The whole variable domain, remainder taken from reference TRBV19 and TRBJ1-4, is DGGITQSPKYLFRKEGQNVTLSCEQNLNHDAMYWYRQDPGQGLRLIYYSQIVNDFQKGDIAEGYSVSREKKESFPLTVTSAQKNPTAFYLCASSINRQGREKLFFGSGTQLSVL.